Below, 23 T cell receptor beta chains from the same sample are listed, as sequenced in a study of T cells in Graves' hyperthyroidism and ophthalmopathy. It was RNA transcripts that yielded the amplified TCR beta CDR3 regions. The HTBI set primed first-round TCR CDR3 RT-PCR. TCRdb called the multiplex PCR reads again in MiXCR, with one record for every CDR3 protein. This table has about 640,000 distinct CDR3 sequences, less than 25% appearing once. Sequencing was performed on blood. The receptors stem from a man aged 25-45 years with Graves' ophthalmopathy.

This clonotype was recorded a few times. The CDR3 bases are TGTGCCAGCAGTGACAGGGGCTATAATTCACCCCTCCACTTT. This gives the protein CASSDRGYNSPLHF. The chain combines TRBV6-1 with TRBJ1-6; weak D call: TRBD1 (6 bases). CDR3 length equals 14 residues. V shed 3 bases and J shed 3 bases, with 6 bases lying between them. CDR1 and CDR2 from the germline V gene are MNHNS and SASEGT.

This chain connects TRBV5-8 to TRBJ2-5, with TRBD2 matching 9 bases. The CDR3 totals 19 residues. In germline, CDR1 is SGHTS, CDR2 YDEGEE. J was trimmed by 4 bases and V by 4 bases; bases with no gene match: 20. CDR3 sequence reads: CASSQVPRLAVGSLETQYF. The CDR3 coding sequence is TGTGCCAGCAGCCAGGTACCCCGACTAGCGGTCGGGAGTCTAGAGACCCAGTACTTC.

Note on this clonotype: A read error is possible here, since a much larger clone lies one base away. Since no conserved phenylalanine or tryptophan closes the CDR3, a read error is the likely cause. For the CDR3, the DNA is TGTGCCAGCAGTAAAGGACAGCCGGGGAAAGAGACCCAGTACTCC. It translates to CASSKGQPGKETQYS. This chain links TRBV28 with TRBJ2-5, with TRBD1 as a possible D gene (6 bases). The germline V gene has CDR1 MDHEN and CDR2 SYDVKM. The ends were cut back, 5 bases at V and 3 bases at J, with 16 bases in the middle. This CDR3 is built from 15 residues.

This chain uses TRBV12-3 or TRBV12-4 with TRBJ2-2; D might be TRBD1 (6 bases). The CDR3 runs 15 residues. Between the trimmed V and J ends, which lost 2 bases and 6 bases, there was a span of 13 bases. The CDR3 protein is CASSLRTVSPGELFF. The CDR3 bases are TGTGCCAGCAGTTTAAGGACAGTGAGTCCCGGGGAGCTGTTTTTT.

In this sample, this clonotype turned up a few times. Just one base apart from a much larger clone, this may be a read error. V and J are TRBV2 and TRBJ2-7, with a tentative D call TRBD2 (5 bases). This CDR3 comprises 14 residues. The V gene lost 4 bases and the J gene lost 3 bases, with 13 bases spanning the gap. From germline, CDR1 is SNHLY and CDR2 FYNNEI. The CDR3 spells CASSAGGRFYEQYF. DNA of the CDR3: TGTGCCAGCAGTGCGGGCGGGCGGTTCTACGAGCAGTACTTC.

This clonotype occurred many times. The chain recombines TRBV11-2 with TRBJ2-5, with 10 bases that match TRBD2. V was clipped by 6 bases and J by 4 bases; unmatched bases: 8. Germline V gene sequence: CDR1 SGHAT, CDR2 FQNNGV. This CDR3 comprises 15 residues. CDR3 amino acids: CASRAAGGPRETQYF. The CDR3 DNA reads TGTGCCAGCAGGGCAGCGGGGGGGCCCAGAGAGACCCAGTACTTC. The entire variable domain, with the rest obtained from reference TRBV11-2 and TRBJ2-5, is as follows: EAGVAQSPRYKIIEKRQSVAFWCNPISGHATLYWYQQILGQGPKLLIQFQNNGVVDDSQLPKDRFSAERLKGVDSTLKIQPAKLEDSAVYLCASRAAGGPRETQYFGPGTRLLVL.

The chain recombines TRBV7-9 with TRBJ2-3; D ambiguous. V dropped 4 bases and J dropped 9 bases, with 23 bases sitting between them. The length of the CDR3 is 16 residues. From germline, CDR1 is SEHNR and CDR2 FQNEAQ (reference sequence). CDR3 residues: CASSSPRVESDDTQYF. CDR3 nucleotide sequence: TGTGCCAGCAGCTCTCCCCGGGTGGAGTCCGACGACACGCAGTATTTT.

This clonotype turned up a few times. Since a much larger clone is just one base distant, this may be a read error. The rearrangement links TRBV27 to TRBJ1-2, with a tentative D call TRBD1 (5 bases). Germline values: CDR1 MNHEY, CDR2 SMNVEV (reference sequence). The CDR3 is 15 residues long. Trimming cost V 5 bases and J 5 bases, with 18 bases left between them. CDR3 sequence reads: CASSPPKGRRYGYTF. The CDR3 DNA sequence: TGTGCCAGCAGTCCCCCTAAGGGGAGGAGGTATGGCTACACCTTC.

This clonotype was detected ten times or more. The J gene is TRBJ2-3, the V gene TRBV12-3 or TRBV12-4; perhaps TRBD2 as D (5 bases). The V gene lost 4 bases and the J gene lost 0 bases, with 11 bases spanning the gap. The CDR3 is 15 residues long. The CDR3 bases are TGTGCCAGCAGTTCCCTAGCCATTAGCACAGATACGCAGTATTTT. Protein product: CASSSLAISTDTQYF.

This clonotype appeared many times. The rearrangement links TRBV6-1 to TRBJ1-2, with D hard to call. With 6 bases removed from V and 4 bases from J, the gap between germline ends came to 15 bases. This CDR3 contains 14 residues. Germline assignment: CDR1 MNHNS and CDR2 SASEGT. CDR3 region: CASRTRSFIYGYTF. CDR3 DNA sequence: TGTGCCAGCAGGACTCGCAGCTTTATCTATGGCTACACCTTC.

The V gene is TRBV6-2 or TRBV6-3, the J gene TRBJ2-3, with 7 bases identical to TRBD2. The V and J ends lost 5 bases and 2 bases, in that order; junction bases with no gene match: 13. The CDR3 has 17 amino acids. Per germline, CDR1 MNHEY and CDR2 SVGEGT. The CDR3 region is CASSDTGIAGSTDTQYF. The CDR3 bases are TGTGCCAGCAGTGACACGGGAATAGCGGGTTCCACAGATACGCAGTATTTT.

This clonotype has more than one count but fewer than ten. V and J are TRBV5-1 and TRBJ2-3; D call uncertain. In germline, CDR1 is SGHRS, CDR2 YFSETQ. V shed 1 base and J shed 0 bases, with 9 bases lying between them. CDR3 length: 15 amino acids. The CDR3 spells CASSLKTSSTDTQYF. The CDR3 DNA sequence: TGCGCCAGCAGCTTGAAGACCTCTAGCACAGATACGCAGTATTTT.

This clonotype has just a few counts. The chain carries TRBV9 and TRBJ2-5, with D possibly matching TRBD2 (5 bases). The V and J ends lost 0 bases and 5 bases respectively, with 14 bases between them. Germline assignment: CDR1 SGDLS and CDR2 YYNGEE. This CDR3 comprises 15 residues. CDR3 loop: CASSVVEGVWETQYF. The CDR3 region has the DNA TGTGCCAGCAGCGTAGTAGAGGGAGTGTGGGAGACCCAGTACTTC.

This clonotype was detected only a few times. The chain joins TRBV7-9 to TRBJ2-7; D is uncertain. V was shortened by 1 base and J by 9 bases, with 22 bases between the two germline ends. This CDR3 is built from 16 residues. The germline gives CDR1 SEHNR, CDR2 FQNEAQ (reference sequence). The DNA of the CDR3 is TGTGCCAGCAGCTTAGGTATCGGGCCTCCCCAGAACGTGCAGTACTTC. Translation: CASSLGIGPPQNVQYF.

The chain is built from TRBV11-3 and TRBJ2-3; 9 bases are a match to TRBD1. V was pared by 5 bases and J by 0 bases, with 6 bases of the junction left unmatched. Germline loops: CDR1 SGHNT, CDR2 YENEEA. This CDR3 has 16 residues. CDR3 sequence: CASSPGQGPSTDTQYF. The DNA of the CDR3 is TGTGCCAGCAGCCCGGGACAGGGACCTAGCACAGATACGCAGTATTTT. Variable domain in full (rest from reference TRBV11-3 and TRBJ2-3): EAGVVQSPRYKIIEKKQPVAFWCNPISGHNTLYWYLQNLGQGPELLIRYENEEAVDDSQLPKDRFSAERLKGVDSTLKIQPAELGDSAVYLCASSPGQGPSTDTQYFGPGTRLTVL.

This clonotype was detected a few times. V gene TRBV27 combines with J gene TRBJ2-3; 12 bases are a match to TRBD2. CDR1 and CDR2 from the germline V gene are MNHEY and SMNVEV (reference sequence). The CDR3 spans 16 residues. J gave up 5 bases and V 4 bases, and 7 bases lay outside the gene matches. The CDR3 is CASSSLAGGEGDTQYF. The CDR3 bases are TGTGCCAGCAGTTCACTAGCGGGAGGTGAGGGAGATACGCAGTATTTT.

This clonotype was counted once. The chain uses TRBV6-2 or TRBV6-3 and TRBJ2-2; 7 bases line up with TRBD2. Trimming at V came to 6 bases and at J to 0 bases, leaving 4 bases not matched to a gene. Germline V gene data show CDR1 as MNHEY and CDR2 as SVGEGT. CDR3 size: 15 residues. The CDR3 DNA reads TGTGCCAGCAGGCTGACTAGCTCGAACACCGGGGAGCTGTTTTTT. As protein: CASRLTSSNTGELFF.

CDR3 region: CASGSRTSGSSYEQYF. In DNA, the CDR3 is TGTGCCAGCGGTTCCCGTACTAGCGGGTCCTCCTACGAGCAGTACTTC. The chain recombines TRBV27 with TRBJ2-7; 9 bases match TRBD2. The CDR3 consists of 16 residues. J lost 0 bases, V lost 8 bases, and 11 bases had no gene match. Germline loops: CDR1 MNHEY, CDR2 SMNVEV (reference sequence).

This clonotype was recorded a few times. The V and J genes are TRBV4-1 and TRBJ1-4; D is possibly TRBD1 (5 bases). CDR1 and CDR2 (germline): MGHRA, YSYEKL. V shed 0 bases and J shed 8 bases, with 13 bases lying between them. The CDR3 consists of 15 residues. The CDR3 spells CASSQEGQGGEKLFF. The CDR3 DNA reads TGCGCCAGCAGCCAAGAGGGTCAGGGAGGAGAAAAACTGTTTTTT.

Ten or more counts support this clonotype. This chain connects TRBV12-3 or TRBV12-4 to TRBJ1-5, with TRBD1 as a possible D gene (5 bases). The V end lost 6 bases, the J end lost 4 bases, and 13 bases lay between the germline ends. The CDR3 consists of 14 residues. CDR3 bases: TGTGCCAGCAGAACCGGGACCTCAAATCAGCCCCAGCATTTT. This translates into CASRTGTSNQPQHF.

This clonotype showed up just a few times. The chain combines TRBV7-9 with TRBJ2-1; a possible D gene is TRBD2 (6 bases). The CDR3 has 16 residues. Germline V CDR1 and CDR2: SEHNR, FQNEAQ (reference sequence). V was clipped by 5 bases and J by 2 bases, with 16 bases between them. For the CDR3, the DNA is TGTGCCAGCAGCCCACGTAGCGGCTCAGCCTACAATGAGCAGTTCTTC. This translates into CASSPRSGSAYNEQFF.

This clonotype turned up a few times. The chain is built from TRBV29-1 and TRBJ2-1; the D gene is possibly TRBD2 (7 bases). The germline V gene has CDR1 SQVTM and CDR2 ANQGSEA. Trimming took 5 bases from V and 0 from J, leaving 17 bases between them. CDR3 length equals 16 residues. CDR3 loop: CSVKGGVGGSYNEQFF. DNA of the CDR3: TGCAGCGTTAAAGGGGGGGTTGGGGGCTCCTACAATGAGCAGTTCTTC.

This sequence joins TRBV12-3 or TRBV12-4 and TRBJ1-2; 7 positions match TRBD1. This CDR3 spans 13 amino acids. The J segment lost 8 bases and the V segment lost 3 bases, leaving 6 bases of the junction unmatched. The CDR3 sequence is CASSFKGAWGYTF. CDR3 nucleotide sequence: TGTGCCAGCAGTTTCAAGGGGGCGTGGGGCTACACCTTC.